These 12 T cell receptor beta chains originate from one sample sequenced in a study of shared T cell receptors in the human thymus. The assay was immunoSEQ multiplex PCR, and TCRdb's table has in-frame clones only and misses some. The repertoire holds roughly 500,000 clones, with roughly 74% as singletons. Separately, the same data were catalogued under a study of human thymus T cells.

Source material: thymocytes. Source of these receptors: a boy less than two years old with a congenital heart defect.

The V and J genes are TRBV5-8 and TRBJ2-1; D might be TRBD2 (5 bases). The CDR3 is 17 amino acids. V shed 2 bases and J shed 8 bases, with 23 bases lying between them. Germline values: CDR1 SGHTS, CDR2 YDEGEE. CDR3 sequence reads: CASSFTVWSGRSYEQFF. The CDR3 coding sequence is TGTGCCAGCAGCTTCACTGTCTGGAGCGGCCGAAGCTATGAGCAGTTCTTC.

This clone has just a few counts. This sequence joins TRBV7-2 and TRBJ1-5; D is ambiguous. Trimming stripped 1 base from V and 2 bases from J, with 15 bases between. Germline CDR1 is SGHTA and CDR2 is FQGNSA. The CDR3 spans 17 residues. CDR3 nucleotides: TGTGCCAGCAGCTTAGGGCGGGCGCAGGCCCGCAATCAGCCCCAGCATTTT. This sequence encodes CASSLGRAQARNQPQHF.

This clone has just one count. The CDR3 coding sequence is TGTGCCAGGACACGCAGGGTAACCAAAAACATTCAGTACTTC. Translating it yields CARTRRVTKNIQYF. The chain carries TRBV19 and TRBJ2-4; D possibly corresponds to TRBD1 (5 bases). Trimming removed 9 bases at V and 2 bases at J, with 14 bases between. The CDR3 runs to 14 residues. CDR1 and CDR2 (germline): LNHDA, SQIVND (reference sequence).

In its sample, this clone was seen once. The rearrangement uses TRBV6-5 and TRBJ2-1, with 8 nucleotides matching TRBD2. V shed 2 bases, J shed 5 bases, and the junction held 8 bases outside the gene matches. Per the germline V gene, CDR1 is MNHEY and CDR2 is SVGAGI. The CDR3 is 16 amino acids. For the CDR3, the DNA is TGTGCCAGCAGTTACAGGGGGACTAGAGGGAACAATGAGCAGTTCTTC. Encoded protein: CASSYRGTRGNNEQFF.

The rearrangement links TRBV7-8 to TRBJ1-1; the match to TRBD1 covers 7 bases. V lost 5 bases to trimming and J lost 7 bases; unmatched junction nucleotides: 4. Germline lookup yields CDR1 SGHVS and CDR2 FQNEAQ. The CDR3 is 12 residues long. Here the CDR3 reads CASSLGTVEAFF. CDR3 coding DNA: TGTGCCAGCAGCCTAGGGACAGTTGAAGCTTTCTTT.

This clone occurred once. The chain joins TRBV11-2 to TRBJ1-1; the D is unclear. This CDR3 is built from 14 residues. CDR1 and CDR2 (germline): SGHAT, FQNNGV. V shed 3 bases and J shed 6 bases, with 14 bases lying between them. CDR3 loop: CASSLSSGPPEAFF. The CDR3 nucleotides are TGTGCCAGCAGCTTGTCTTCAGGTCCCCCTGAAGCTTTCTTT.

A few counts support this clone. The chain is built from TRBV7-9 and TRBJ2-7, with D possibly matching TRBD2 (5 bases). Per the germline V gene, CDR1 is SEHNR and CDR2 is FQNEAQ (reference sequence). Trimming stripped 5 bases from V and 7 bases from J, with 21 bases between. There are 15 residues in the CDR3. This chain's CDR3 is CASSPGNQPLGEQYF. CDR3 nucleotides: TGTGCCAGCAGCCCCGGGAACCAACCCCTGGGAGAGCAGTACTTC. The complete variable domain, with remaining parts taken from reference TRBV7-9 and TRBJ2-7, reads DTGVSQNPRHKITKRGQNVTFRCDPISEHNRLYWYRQTLGQGPEFLTYFQNEAQLEKSRLLSDRFSAERPKGSFSTLEIQRTEQGDSAMYLCASSPGNQPLGEQYFGPGTRLTVT.

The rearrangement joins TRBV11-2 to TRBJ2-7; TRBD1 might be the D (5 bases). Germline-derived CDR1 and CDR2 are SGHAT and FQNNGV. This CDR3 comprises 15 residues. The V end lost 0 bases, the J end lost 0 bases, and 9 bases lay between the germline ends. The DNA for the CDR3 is TGTGCCAGCAGCTTAGAATTAAGGGGCTCCTACGAGCAGTACTTC. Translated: CASSLELRGSYEQYF.

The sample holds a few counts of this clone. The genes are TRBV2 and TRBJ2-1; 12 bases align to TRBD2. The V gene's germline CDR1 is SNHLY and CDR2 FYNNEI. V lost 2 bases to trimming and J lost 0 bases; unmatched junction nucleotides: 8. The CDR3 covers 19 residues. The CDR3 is CASSEWGLAGASSYNEQFF. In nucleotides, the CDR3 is TGTGCCAGCAGTGAATGGGGACTAGCGGGTGCAAGCTCCTACAATGAGCAGTTCTTC.

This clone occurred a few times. Here the CDR3 reads CSASRDQPQHF. CDR3 bases: TGCAGTGCCAGTCGGGATCAGCCCCAGCATTTT. The chain joins TRBV20-1 to TRBJ1-5; no reliable D call. The length of the CDR3 is 11 residues. CDR1 and CDR2 from the germline V gene are DFQATT and SNEGSKA (reference sequence). Between the trimmed V and J ends, which lost 6 bases and 5 bases, there was a span of 8 bases.

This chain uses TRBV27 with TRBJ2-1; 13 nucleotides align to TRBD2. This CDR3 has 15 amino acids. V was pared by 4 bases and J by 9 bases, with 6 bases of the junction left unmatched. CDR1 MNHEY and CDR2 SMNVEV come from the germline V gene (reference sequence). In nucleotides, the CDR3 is TGTGCCAGCAGTTCGACCGGGACTAGCGGGATTGAGCAGTTCTTC. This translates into CASSSTGTSGIEQFF.

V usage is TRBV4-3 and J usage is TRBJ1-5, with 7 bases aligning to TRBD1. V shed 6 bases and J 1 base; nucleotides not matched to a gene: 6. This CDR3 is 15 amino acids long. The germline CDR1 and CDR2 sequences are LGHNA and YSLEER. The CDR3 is CASRLDRESNQPQHF. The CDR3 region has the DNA TGCGCCAGCAGACTCGACAGGGAAAGCAATCAGCCCCAGCATTTT.